Only a few counts were recorded for the clone carrying this T cell receptor (beta chain). This CDR3 is built from 17 residues. In germline, CDR1 is SGHRS, CDR2 YFSETQ. The V gene end was trimmed by 7 bases and the J gene end by 0 bases; junction bases not matched to a gene: 10. TCRbeta library construction was performed incorporating unique molecular identifiers. Each CDR3 protein gets one entry after TCRdb re-called the PCR reads with MiXCR. Altogether about a million distinct CDR3 sequences are present, roughly 29% being singletons, with the ten largest covering 28%. This entry is derived from a study of T-cell reconstitution after alpha-beta-depleted transplantation in children.

The source of this sequence is a boy under three years old who had a stem cell transplant for SCID, so the T cells may come from the graft donor. V and J are TRBV5-1 and TRBJ2-1; TRBD2 aligns across 10 bases. Sequencing was performed on PBMCs, mostly from graft donor cells, taken 360 days after TCRalphabeta/CD19-depleted stem cell transplant. The CDR3 is CASQFLIAGGSYNEQFF. The CDR3, as DNA: TGCGCCAGCCAATTCCTTATAGCGGGGGGCTCCTACAATGAGCAGTTCTTC.